The TCR beta chain under discussion was sequenced for a study of T cell responses to AZD1222 COVID-19 vaccine. General study results and limits: Along spike, vaccine-associated CD4 TCRs were found throughout, with dominance at 160-218 and 743-854. Females outnumbered males among donors, who were mostly white British; clonal diversity was possibly underestimated. The peak T cell response came first, and repertoires were sampled only after it.

The CDR3 covers 15 residues. Trimming at V came to 6 bases and at J to 4 bases, leaving 6 bases not matched to a gene. Germline CDR1 SGDLS, CDR2 YYNGEE. Assay used: immunoSEQ multiplex PCR; TCRdb lists only in-frame clones, some missing. This repertoire shows 95,000 to 150,000 clones, around nine tenths found once; its top ten account for 11%. With regard to this clone: The antigen is undetermined.

The sequencing here drew on peripheral blood, taken on day 0 of MenACWY control vaccination. This rearrangement joins TRBV9 to TRBJ2-2; 10 nucleotides line up with TRBD2. The TCR sequence derives from an adult in good health. The CDR3 region has the DNA TGTGCCAGCAACGGACTAGCGGAGATCACCGGGGAGCTGTTTTTT. As protein: CASNGLAEITGELFF.